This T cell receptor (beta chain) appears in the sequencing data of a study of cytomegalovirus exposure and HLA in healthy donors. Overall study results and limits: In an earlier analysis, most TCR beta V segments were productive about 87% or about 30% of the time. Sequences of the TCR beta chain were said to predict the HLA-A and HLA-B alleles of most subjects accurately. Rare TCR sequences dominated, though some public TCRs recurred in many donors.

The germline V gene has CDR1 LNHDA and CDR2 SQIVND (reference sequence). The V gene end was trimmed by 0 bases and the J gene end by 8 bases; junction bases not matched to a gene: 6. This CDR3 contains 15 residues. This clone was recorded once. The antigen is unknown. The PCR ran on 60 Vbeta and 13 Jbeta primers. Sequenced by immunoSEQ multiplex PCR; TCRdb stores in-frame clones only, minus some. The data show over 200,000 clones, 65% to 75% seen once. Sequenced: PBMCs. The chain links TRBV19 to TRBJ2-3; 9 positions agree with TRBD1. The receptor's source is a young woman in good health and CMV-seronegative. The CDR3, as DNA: TGTGCCAGTAGTATAGATTCGGGACAGGGTGGTACGCAGTATTTT. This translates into CASSIDSGQGGTQYF.